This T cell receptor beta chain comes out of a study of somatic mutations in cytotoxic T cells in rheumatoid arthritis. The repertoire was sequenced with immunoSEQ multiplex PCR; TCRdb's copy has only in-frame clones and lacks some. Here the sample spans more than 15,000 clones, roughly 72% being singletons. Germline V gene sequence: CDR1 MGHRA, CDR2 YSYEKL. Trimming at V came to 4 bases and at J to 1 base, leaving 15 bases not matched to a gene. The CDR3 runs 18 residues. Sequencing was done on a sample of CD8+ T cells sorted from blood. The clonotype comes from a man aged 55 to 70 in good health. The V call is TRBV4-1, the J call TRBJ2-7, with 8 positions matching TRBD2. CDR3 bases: TGCGCCAGCAGCCTCAAAGCGGGAGATTCCCTCCTATCCTACGAGCAGTACTTC. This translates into CASSLKAGDSLLSYEQYF.